What follows are 21 T cell receptor beta chains derived from one specimen sequenced in a study of early T cells in non-severe SARS-CoV-2 infection. TCRdb passed the 5' RACE reads through MiXCR, listing each CDR3 protein once. The table lists 30,000 to 35,000 distinct CDR3 sequences, about 4.7% of them singletons. The sequenced material came from whole blood. The receptors here all came from an adult who was a healthcare worker with PCR-confirmed SARS-CoV-2 infection or an uninfected control (not recorded which).

This clonotype has at least ten counts. V is TRBV20-1 and J is TRBJ2-7; the D is unclear. The germline V gene encodes CDR1 DFQATT and CDR2 SNEGSKA (reference sequence). The CDR3 contains 13 residues. V lost 1 base, J lost 3 bases, and 10 bases lay in between. Here the CDR3 reads CSARAPGDYEQYF. DNA of the CDR3: TGCAGTGCTAGAGCCCCAGGAGACTACGAGCAGTACTTC.

In this sample, this clonotype turned up many times. CDR3 region: CASSQTGRGGYTF. For the CDR3, the DNA is TGTGCCAGCAGCCAAACAGGGAGGGGAGGCTACACCTTC. The chain recombines TRBV6-5 with TRBJ1-2, with D perhaps matching TRBD1 (6 bases). The germline CDR1 and CDR2 sequences are MNHEY and SVGAGI. This CDR3 is 13 amino acids long. The V gene lost 6 bases and the J gene lost 8 bases, with 16 bases spanning the gap.

The table lists this clonotype with many counts. The chain links TRBV28 to TRBJ2-1; 12 nucleotides line up with TRBD2. J was trimmed by 9 bases and V by 7 bases; bases with no gene match: 7. This CDR3 region has 14 residues. Germline assignment: CDR1 MDHEN and CDR2 SYDVKM. DNA for the CDR3: TGTGCCAGCAAATCTAGCGGGGGGGCCGGTGAGCAGTTCTTC. It encodes CASKSSGGAGEQFF. Drawing the rest from reference TRBV28 and TRBJ2-1, the complete variable domain is DVKVTQSSRYLVKRTGEKVFLECVQDMDHENMFWYRQDPGLGLRLIYFSYDVKMKEKGDIPEGYSVSREKKERFSLILESASTNQTSMYLCASKSSGGAGEQFFGPGTRLTVL.

At least ten counts were recorded for this clonotype. This chain links TRBV5-6 with TRBJ2-5; weak D call: TRBD1 (6 bases). Trimming shortened V by 4 bases and J by 4 bases, and 8 bases separated the two germline ends. The CDR3 sequence is 12 residues long. Germline V gene data show CDR1 as SGHDT and CDR2 as YYEEEE. CDR3 sequence reads: CASSVGGETQYF. DNA of the CDR3: TGTGCCAGCAGCGTAGGGGGAGAGACCCAGTACTTC.

This clonotype was observed a few times. The chain recombines TRBV4-1 with TRBJ2-7; weak D call: TRBD1 (6 bases). V gave up 1 base and J gave up 3 bases, with 10 bases separating them. CDR1 and CDR2 from the germline V gene are MGHRA and YSYEKL. The CDR3 spans 14 residues. CDR3 region: CASSQVQGNYEQYF. CDR3 bases: TGCGCCAGCAGCCAAGTTCAGGGGAACTACGAGCAGTACTTC.

In its sample, this clonotype was seen many times. The V and J genes are TRBV5-1 and TRBJ2-5; the match to TRBD1 covers 8 bases. CDR1 and CDR2 from the germline V gene are SGHRS and YFSETQ. The V gene end was trimmed by 1 base and the J gene end by 5 bases; junction bases not matched to a gene: 4. The CDR3 has 14 residues. The CDR3 DNA is TGCGCCAGCAGCTTGCAGGGGGCTGGGGAGACCCAGTACTTC. It encodes CASSLQGAGETQYF.

This clonotype came up many times. The chain is built from TRBV7-2 and TRBJ2-5, with D perhaps matching TRBD1 or TRBD2 (6 bases each). The length of the CDR3 is 14 residues. With 2 bases removed from V and 4 bases from J, the gap between germline ends came to 11 bases. Germline-derived CDR1 and CDR2 are SGHTA and FQGNSA. The DNA of the CDR3 is TGTGCCAGCAGCTTACAAGGGGGGAGAGAGACCCAGTACTTC. This sequence encodes CASSLQGGRETQYF.

This clonotype was picked up many times. This chain uses TRBV7-2 with TRBJ2-3; 9 bases fit TRBD2. Trimming at V came to 0 bases and at J to 2 bases, leaving 6 bases not matched to a gene. Germline CDR1 SGHTA, CDR2 FQGNSA. The CDR3 totals 17 residues. In nucleotides, the CDR3 is TGTGCCAGCAGCTTAGCTGTTAGCGGGGGCTACACAGATACGCAGTATTTT. The encoded protein is CASSLAVSGGYTDTQYF.

This clonotype was observed many times. This chain uses TRBV28 with TRBJ2-3; the D is unclear. V was trimmed by 3 bases and J by 7 bases, leaving 8 bases between them. CDR1 is MDHEN, CDR2 SYDVKM, per germline. The CDR3 is 12 residues long. Written as DNA, the CDR3 is TGTGCCAGCAGTTTCGTTGGGAATACGCAGTATTTT. The encoded protein is CASSFVGNTQYF.

This clonotype was found many times. The genes are TRBV7-8 and TRBJ1-5; D gene unclear. V shed 3 bases and J shed 7 bases, with 19 bases lying between them. CDR3 length: 16 residues. Germline CDR1 SGHVS, CDR2 FQNEAQ. This chain's CDR3 is CASSFERVVQRQPQHF. The CDR3 DNA reads TGTGCCAGCAGCTTTGAAAGGGTCGTACAGAGGCAGCCCCAGCATTTT.

This clonotype was counted ten times or more. The chain uses TRBV5-5 and TRBJ2-1, with 11 positions matching TRBD2. CDR1 is SGHKS and CDR2 is YYEKEE in the germline V gene (reference sequence). This CDR3 has 18 amino acids. With V trimmed by 0 bases and J by 0 bases, 5 bases remained unmatched. CDR3 residues: CASSLGTSGPSSYNEQFF. The CDR3 DNA reads as TGTGCCAGCAGCTTGGGGACTAGCGGGCCGAGCTCCTACAATGAGCAGTTCTTC.

The chain carries TRBV2 and TRBJ1-2, with unresolved D. V was cut by 2 bases and J by 5 bases, with 0 bases left in between. From germline, CDR1 is SNHLY and CDR2 FYNNEI. CDR3 size: 10 residues. CDR3 coding DNA: TGTGCCAGCAGTGAATATGGCTACACCTTC. This gives the protein CASSEYGYTF. The full variable domain, in which reference TRBV2 and TRBJ1-2 provide the parts outside the CDR3, is EPEVTQTPSHQVTQMGQEVILRCVPISNHLYFYWYRQILGQKVEFLVSFYNNEISEKSEIFDDQFSVERPDGSNFTLKIRSTKLEDSAMYFCASSEYGYTFGSGTRLTVV.

This rearrangement joins TRBV9 to TRBJ2-5; D uncertain. Between the trimmed V and J ends, which lost 0 bases and 4 bases, there was a span of 10 bases. This CDR3 is built from 14 residues. Germline V CDR1 and CDR2: SGDLS, YYNGEE. In DNA, the CDR3 is TGTGCCAGCAGCGTAGAAGGAATCGCAGAGACCCAGTACTTC. Protein product: CASSVEGIAETQYF. Full variable domain (remainder filled in from reference TRBV9 and TRBJ2-5): DSGVTQTPKHLITATGQRVTLRCSPRSGDLSVYWYQQSLDQGLQFLIQYYNGEERAKGNILERFSAQQFPDLHSELNLSSLELGDSALYFCASSVEGIAETQYFGPGTRLLVL.

This clonotype was seen many times. The chain recombines TRBV11-2 with TRBJ2-5; 7 bases line up with TRBD2. The V gene's germline CDR1 is SGHAT and CDR2 FQNNGV. The CDR3 has 15 residues. The V and J ends lost 6 bases and 7 bases, in that order; junction bases with no gene match: 14. CDR3 sequence reads: CASSPRLSGARTQYF. The CDR3 DNA reads TGTGCCAGCAGTCCCCGCCTGAGCGGGGCCCGGACCCAGTACTTC.

The chain links TRBV20-1 to TRBJ1-1; unclear D gene. Trimming pared 0 bases from V and 4 bases from J, leaving 9 bases between. The CDR3 extends over 13 amino acids. Germline values: CDR1 DFQATT, CDR2 SNEGSKA (reference sequence). The CDR3 protein is CSARDPPFTEAFF. The CDR3 nucleotides read TGCAGTGCTAGAGATCCCCCCTTCACTGAAGCTTTCTTT.

The table lists this clonotype with many counts. The chain couples TRBV29-1 to TRBJ1-2, with D unresolved. V was trimmed by 7 bases and J by 7 bases, leaving 16 bases between them. Germline V lookup: CDR1 SQVTM, CDR2 ANQGSEA. The CDR3 contains 12 residues. The CDR3 region has the DNA TGCAGCGCAAAAGATCAACGTTTTGGCTACACCTTC. It is translated as CSAKDQRFGYTF.

This clonotype was recorded a few times. The chain combines TRBV12-3 or TRBV12-4 with TRBJ2-1; 7 bases agree with TRBD1. The CDR3 is made up of 14 amino acids. Trimming cost V 6 bases and J 3 bases; bases outside gene matches: 5. The CDR3: CASRGGVGYNEQFF. The DNA for the CDR3 is TGTGCCAGCAGAGGGGGCGTTGGCTACAATGAGCAGTTCTTC.

This clonotype was counted ten times or more. This CDR3 reads CASSLEGRTGELFF. CDR3 sequence (DNA): TGTGCCAGCAGCTTAGAGGGGAGGACCGGGGAGCTGTTTTTT. This chain connects TRBV7-9 to TRBJ2-2; TRBD2 might be the D (6 bases). Trimming pared 1 base from V and 5 bases from J, leaving 8 bases between. Looked up from germline, CDR1 is SEHNR and CDR2 is FQNEAQ (reference sequence). This CDR3 spans 14 amino acids.

This clonotype was detected many times. The chain is built from TRBV6-2 or TRBV6-3 and TRBJ2-6; D gene uncertain. This CDR3 is built from 16 residues. Germline V lookup: CDR1 MNHEY, CDR2 SVGEGT. Trimming shortened V by 6 bases and J by 0 bases, and 12 bases separated the two germline ends. DNA for the CDR3: TGTGCCAGCAGCACCTCGGGTAGCTCTGGGGCCAACGTCCTGACTTTC. Encoded protein: CASSTSGSSGANVLTF.

In its sample, this clonotype was seen a few times. The chain links TRBV28 to TRBJ1-5; 9 nucleotides align to TRBD1. Germline-derived CDR1 and CDR2 are MDHEN and SYDVKM. CDR3 length: 16 amino acids. Trimming at V came to 6 bases and at J to 2 bases, leaving 8 bases not matched to a gene. As DNA, the CDR3 is TGTGCCAGCAGCCTTACAGGGGGCGGGGGCAATCAGCCCCAGCATTTT. It yields the protein CASSLTGGGGNQPQHF.

About this clonotype: This may be a read error: a much more frequent sequence differs by one nucleotide. The chain uses TRBV6-2 or TRBV6-3 and TRBJ2-2; 8 positions match TRBD2. The CDR3 contains 15 residues. V shed 6 bases, J shed 1 base, and the junction held 4 bases outside the gene matches. Germline CDR1 MNHEY, CDR2 SVGEGT. This chain's CDR3 is CASSTAGVNTGELFF. The CDR3 DNA sequence: TGTGCCAGCAGCACAGCGGGGGTGAACACCGGGGAGCTGTTTTTT.